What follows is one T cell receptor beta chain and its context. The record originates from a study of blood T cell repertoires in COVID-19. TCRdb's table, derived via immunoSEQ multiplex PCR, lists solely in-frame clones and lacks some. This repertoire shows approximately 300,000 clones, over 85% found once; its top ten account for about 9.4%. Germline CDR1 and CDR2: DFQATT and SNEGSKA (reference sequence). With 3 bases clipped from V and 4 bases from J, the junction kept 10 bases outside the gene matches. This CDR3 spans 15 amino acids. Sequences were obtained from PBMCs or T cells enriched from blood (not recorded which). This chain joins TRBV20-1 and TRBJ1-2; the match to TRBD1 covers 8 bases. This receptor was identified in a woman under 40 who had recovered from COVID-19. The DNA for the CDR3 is TGCAGTGCTAGTACGACGCGGGGACAGGTCTATGGCTACACCTTC. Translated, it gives CSASTTRGQVYGYTF.